This T cell receptor (beta chain) was recovered during a study of tumour-infiltrating T cells in Burkitt lymphoma (dated by TCRdb to 2020 to 2022). Turning to the overall study: The Burkitt lymphoma cohort included around 82 patients and covered every epidemiological subtype of the disease. Clinical outcome was correlated with TCR repertoire data, and overall and progression-free survival were found to be predicted by productive clonality independently of established prognosticators, including age at diagnosis. The full study reports these points: Several public clonotypes shared across numerous Burkitt lymphoma patients were found, suggesting shared tumour neoantigen selection absent from diffuse large B-cell lymphoma.

Worth noting for this clone: The antigen it recognizes is unknown. Base qualities are not provided; no much larger clone lies one nucleotide away.

From a lookup of the germline V gene, CDR1 and CDR2 are SGHRS and YFSETQ. The CDR3 numbers 13 residues from cysteine through phenylalanine. The read is trimmed to its CDR3 DNA, 39 bases read in frame from base 1. V is clipped by 2 bases and J by 2 bases, and the sequence between their germline boundaries is 7 bases long. The method was the immunoSEQ multiplex PCR assay. The table was pulled from immuneACCESS by TCRdb, which kept in-frame rearrangements only. Such tables lose some clones; where checked, under half of the loss comes from unresolved V genes, and the rest has no known cause. The sample records some 880 clones, 70% to 85% of which are singletons. Of the sample, more than 10% is held by the ten largest clones.

The receptor comes from a human donor with Burkitt lymphoma. Input material: tumor tissue. This chain is built from TRBV5-1 and TRBJ1-2, with an unclear D gene assignment. The CDR3: CASSLAKNYGYTF. The DNA sequence is TGCGCCAGCAGCTTAGCCAAAAACTATGGCTACACCTTC.